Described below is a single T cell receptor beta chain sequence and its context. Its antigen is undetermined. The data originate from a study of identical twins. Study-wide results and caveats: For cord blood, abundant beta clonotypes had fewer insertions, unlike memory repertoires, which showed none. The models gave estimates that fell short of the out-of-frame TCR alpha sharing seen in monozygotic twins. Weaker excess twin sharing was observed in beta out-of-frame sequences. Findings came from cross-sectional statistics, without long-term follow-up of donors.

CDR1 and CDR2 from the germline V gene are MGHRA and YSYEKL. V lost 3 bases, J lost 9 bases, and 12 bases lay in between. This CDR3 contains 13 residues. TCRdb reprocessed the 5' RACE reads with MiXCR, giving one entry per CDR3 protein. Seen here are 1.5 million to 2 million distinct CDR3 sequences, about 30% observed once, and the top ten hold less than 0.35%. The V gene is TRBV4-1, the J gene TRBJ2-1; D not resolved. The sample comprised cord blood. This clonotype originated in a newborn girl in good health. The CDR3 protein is CASSHPALSEQFF. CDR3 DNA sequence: TGCGCCAGCAGCCACCCAGCCTTGAGTGAGCAGTTCTTC.